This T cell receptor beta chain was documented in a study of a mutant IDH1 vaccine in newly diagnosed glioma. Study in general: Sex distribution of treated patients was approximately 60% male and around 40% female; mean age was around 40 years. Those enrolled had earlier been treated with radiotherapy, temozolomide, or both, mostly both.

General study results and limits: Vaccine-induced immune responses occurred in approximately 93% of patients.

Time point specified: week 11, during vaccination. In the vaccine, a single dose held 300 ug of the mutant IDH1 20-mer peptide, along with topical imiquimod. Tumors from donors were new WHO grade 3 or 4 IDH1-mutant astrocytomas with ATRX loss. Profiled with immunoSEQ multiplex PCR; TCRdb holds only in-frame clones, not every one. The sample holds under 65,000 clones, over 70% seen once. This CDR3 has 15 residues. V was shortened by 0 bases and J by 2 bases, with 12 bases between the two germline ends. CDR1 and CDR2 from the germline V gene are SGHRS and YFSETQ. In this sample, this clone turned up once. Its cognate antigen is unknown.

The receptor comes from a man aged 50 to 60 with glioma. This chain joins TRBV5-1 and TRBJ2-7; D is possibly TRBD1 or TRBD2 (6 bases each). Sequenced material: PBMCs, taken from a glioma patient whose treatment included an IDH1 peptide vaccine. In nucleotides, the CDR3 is TGCGCCAGCAGCTTGGCTCCCGGGGGCCCCTACGAGCAGTACTTC. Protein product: CASSLAPGGPYEQYF.